These 7 T cell receptor beta chains were sequenced from one sample in a study of T cell responses to AZD1222 COVID-19 vaccine. Measured with immunoSEQ multiplex PCR; TCRdb has only the in-frame clones, and not every one. The data hold approximately 100,000 clones, with approximately 90% observed a single time. This sample comprised peripheral blood, obtained on day 0 of AZD1222 vaccination. The receptors derive from an adult in good health.

This clone was seen just once. The J gene is TRBJ1-2, the V gene TRBV4-2; D gene unclear. CDR1 LGHNA and CDR2 YNFKEQ come from the germline V gene. The CDR3 is 17 residues long. V dropped 1 base and J dropped 4 bases, with 19 bases sitting between them. For the CDR3, the DNA is TGTGCCAGCAGCCAAGCCCAGGCCGTAGGGCTGGGCTATGGCTACACCTTC. This translates into CASSQAQAVGLGYGYTF.

The J gene is TRBJ1-5, the V gene TRBV5-6; 7 bases fit TRBD1. V was clipped by 4 bases and J by 6 bases; unmatched bases: 4. Germline CDR1 SGHDT, CDR2 YYEEEE. The CDR3 has 13 residues. The CDR3 DNA follows: TGTGCCAGCAGCACCAACAGGGGTCAGCCCCAGCATTTT. As protein: CASSTNRGQPQHF.

The rearrangement links TRBV30 to TRBJ1-4; D may be TRBD1 (6 bases). V lost 8 bases and J 0 bases, leaving 10 bases between the germline ends. The length of the CDR3 is 13 residues. CDR1 and CDR2 (germline): GTSNPN, SVGIG (reference sequence). This CDR3 is CAHNRATNEKLFF. The CDR3, as DNA: TGTGCCCACAACAGGGCAACTAATGAAAAACTGTTTTTT.

V and J are TRBV6-5 and TRBJ1-1; 8 bases are shared with TRBD1. The germline V gene encodes CDR1 MNHEY and CDR2 SVGAGI. The CDR3 totals 13 residues. The J segment lost 3 bases and the V segment lost 6 bases, leaving 3 bases of the junction unmatched. CDR3 in amino acids: CASSRDRHTEAFF. CDR3 nucleotides: TGTGCCAGCAGCCGGGACAGGCACACTGAAGCTTTCTTT.

This rearrangement joins TRBV28 to TRBJ1-2; D is perhaps TRBD1 (5 bases). The CDR3 is 16 residues long. V dropped 5 bases and J dropped 2 bases, with 18 bases sitting between them. The germline gives CDR1 MDHEN, CDR2 SYDVKM. The CDR3 is CASSQNWRGKNYGYTF. The CDR3 coding sequence is TGTGCCAGCAGTCAAAATTGGCGGGGGAAAAACTATGGCTACACCTTC.

J is TRBJ2-3 and V is TRBV4-1; TRBD2 matches 11 bases. The J segment lost 3 bases and the V segment lost 2 bases, leaving 7 bases of the junction unmatched. CDR1 is MGHRA and CDR2 is YSYEKL in the germline V gene. This CDR3 has 17 residues. CDR3 protein: CASSQNLAGGLTDTQYF. The CDR3 DNA follows: TGCGCCAGCAGCCAAAACTTAGCGGGGGGGCTTACAGATACGCAGTATTTT.

The chain carries TRBV6-6 and TRBJ1-1; D call uncertain. V was clipped by 6 bases and J by 7 bases, with 15 bases between them. CDR1 and CDR2 (germline): MNHNY, SVGAGI (reference sequence). The CDR3 consists of 13 residues. As DNA, the CDR3 is TGTGCCAGCAGCTCCTTTTCAGGTAATGAAGCTTTCTTT. Translation gives CASSSFSGNEAFF.